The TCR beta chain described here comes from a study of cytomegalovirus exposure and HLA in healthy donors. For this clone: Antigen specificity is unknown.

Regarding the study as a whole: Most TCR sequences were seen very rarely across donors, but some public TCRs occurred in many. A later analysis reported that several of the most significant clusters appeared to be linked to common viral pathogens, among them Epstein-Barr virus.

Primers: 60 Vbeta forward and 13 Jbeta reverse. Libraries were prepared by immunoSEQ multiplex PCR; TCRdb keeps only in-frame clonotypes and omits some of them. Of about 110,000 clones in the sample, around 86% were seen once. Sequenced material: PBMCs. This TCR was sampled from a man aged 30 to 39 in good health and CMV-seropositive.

DNA of the CDR3: TGTGCCAGCAGCAGCACAGGGCTCAATCAGCCCCAGCATTTT. Translating gives CASSSTGLNQPQHF. V is TRBV28 and J is TRBJ1-5; possible D gene TRBD1, 6 bases. This CDR3 is built from 14 residues. V was cut by 6 bases and J by 3 bases, with 12 bases left in between. The germline V gene has CDR1 MDHEN and CDR2 SYDVKM.